Below, 4 T cell receptor beta chains from the same sample are listed, as sequenced in a study of control samples from healthy donors and cancer patients. The table came from immunoSEQ multiplex PCR; TCRdb's copy has only in-frame clones and leaves some out. The sample has about 140,000 clones, just under 95% seen once. Sequencing input: blood. The receptors here all came from a man aged 25-40 years in good health.

This chain connects TRBV29-1 to TRBJ1-1, with D perhaps matching TRBD1 (6 bases). CDR3 length: 13 residues. The ends were cut back, 7 bases at V and 4 bases at J, with 16 bases in the middle. CDR1 is SQVTM and CDR2 is ANQGSEA in the germline V gene. CDR3 sequence: CSASTGRGTEAFF. For the CDR3, the DNA is TGCAGCGCCTCCACAGGGAGGGGCACTGAAGCTTTCTTT.

The chain couples TRBV9 to TRBJ2-1, with TRBD2 matching over 8 bases. V shed 0 bases and J 7 bases; nucleotides not matched to a gene: 9. Germline CDR1 and CDR2: SGDLS and YYNGEE. This CDR3 spans 16 amino acids. The CDR3 DNA sequence: TGTGCCAGCAGCGTAGCTCGGGGGGGAGGAGGTAATGAGCAGTTCTTC. Protein sequence: CASSVARGGGGNEQFF. The full variable domain, with the rest looked up from reference TRBV9 and TRBJ2-1, is DSGVTQTPKHLITATGQRVTLRCSPRSGDLSVYWYQQSLDQGLQFLIQYYNGEERAKGNILERFSAQQFPDLHSELNLSSLELGDSALYFCASSVARGGGGNEQFFGPGTRLTVL.

The V call is TRBV18, the J call TRBJ1-2, with 7 nucleotides matching TRBD1. Trimming cost V 1 base and J 2 bases; bases outside gene matches: 1. CDR1 is KGHSH and CDR2 is LQKENI in the germline V gene. This CDR3 contains 14 residues. CDR3 bases: TGTGCCAGCTCACCACAGGGGGCCAACTATGGCTACACCTTC. The encoded protein is CASSPQGANYGYTF.

The V call is TRBV24-1, the J call TRBJ2-3, with 9 bases lining up with TRBD2. The CDR3 sequence is 20 residues long. Germline-derived CDR1 and CDR2 are KGHDR and SFDVKD. V shed 4 bases and J 4 bases; nucleotides not matched to a gene: 20. The CDR3 region is CATSDPTLAGRRHGPDTQYF. In DNA, the CDR3 is TGTGCCACCAGTGACCCCACGCTAGCGGGGAGAAGACATGGTCCAGATACGCAGTATTTT.